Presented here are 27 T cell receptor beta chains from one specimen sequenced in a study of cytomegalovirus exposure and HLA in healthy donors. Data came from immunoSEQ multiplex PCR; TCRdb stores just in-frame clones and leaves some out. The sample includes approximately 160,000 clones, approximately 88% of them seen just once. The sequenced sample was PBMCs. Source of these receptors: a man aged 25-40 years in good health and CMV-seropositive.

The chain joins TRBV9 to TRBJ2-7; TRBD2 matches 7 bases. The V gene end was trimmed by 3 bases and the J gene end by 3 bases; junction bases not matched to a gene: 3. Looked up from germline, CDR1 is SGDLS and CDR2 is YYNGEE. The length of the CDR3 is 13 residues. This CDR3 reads CASSAREDYEQYF. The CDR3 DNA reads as TGTGCCAGCAGCGCCCGGGAGGACTACGAGCAGTACTTC.

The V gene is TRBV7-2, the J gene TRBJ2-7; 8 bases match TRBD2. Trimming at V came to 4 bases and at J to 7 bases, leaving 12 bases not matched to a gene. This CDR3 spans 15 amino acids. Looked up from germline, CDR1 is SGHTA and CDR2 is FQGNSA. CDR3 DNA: TGTGCCAGCAGCTGGAGGACTAGCTTTGGGTCTGAGCAGTACTTC. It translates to CASSWRTSFGSEQYF.

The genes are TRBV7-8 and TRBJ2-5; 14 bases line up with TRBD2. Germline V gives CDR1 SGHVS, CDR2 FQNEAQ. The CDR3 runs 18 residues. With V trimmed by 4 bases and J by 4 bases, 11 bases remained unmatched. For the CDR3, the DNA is TGTGCCAGCAGCTCGGGACTAGCGGGGGCCCACGGGCGAGAGACCCAGTACTTC. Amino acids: CASSSGLAGAHGRETQYF.

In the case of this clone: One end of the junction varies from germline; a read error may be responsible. Written as DNA, the CDR3 is TGTGCCAGCAGCTTAGGGACTAGCAGAGATACGCAGTATTTT. Its protein product is CASSLGTSRDTQYF. V usage is TRBV7-2 and J usage is TRBJ2-3; TRBD2 matches at 8 bases. This CDR3 comprises 14 residues. Germline lookup yields CDR1 SGHTA and CDR2 FQGNSA. Variable domain in full (rest from reference TRBV7-2 and TRBJ2-3): GAGVSQSPSNKVTEKGKDVELRCDPISGHTALYWYRQSLGQGLEFLIYFQGNSAPDKSGLPSDRFSAERTGGSVSTLTIQRTQQEDSAVYLCASSLGTSRDTQYFGPGTRLTVL.

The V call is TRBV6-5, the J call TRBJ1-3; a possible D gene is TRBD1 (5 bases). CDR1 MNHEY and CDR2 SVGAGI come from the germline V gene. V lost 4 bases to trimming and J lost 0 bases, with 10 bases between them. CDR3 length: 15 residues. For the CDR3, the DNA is TGTGCCAGCAGTTTGACAGAGAGCTCTGGAAACACCATATATTTT. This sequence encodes CASSLTESSGNTIYF.

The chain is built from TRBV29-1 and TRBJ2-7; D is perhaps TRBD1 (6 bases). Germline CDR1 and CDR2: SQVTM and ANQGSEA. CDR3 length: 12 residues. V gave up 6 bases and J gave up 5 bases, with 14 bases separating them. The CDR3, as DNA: TGCAGCGTCGGGCAGGGGAGCGACGAGCAGTACTTC. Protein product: CSVGQGSDEQYF.

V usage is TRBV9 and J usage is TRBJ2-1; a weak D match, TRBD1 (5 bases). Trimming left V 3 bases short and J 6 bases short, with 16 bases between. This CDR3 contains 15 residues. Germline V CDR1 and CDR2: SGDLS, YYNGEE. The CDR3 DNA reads TGTGCCAGCAGCGAGACAGACCTTGGGCCCAATGAGCAGTTCTTC. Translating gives CASSETDLGPNEQFF.

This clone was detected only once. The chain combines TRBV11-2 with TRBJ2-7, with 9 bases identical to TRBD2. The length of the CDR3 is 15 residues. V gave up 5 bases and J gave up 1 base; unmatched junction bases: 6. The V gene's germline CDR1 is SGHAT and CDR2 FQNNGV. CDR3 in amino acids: CASSDRLAASYEQYF. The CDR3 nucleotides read TGTGCCAGCAGCGACCGACTAGCGGCATCCTACGAGCAGTACTTC.

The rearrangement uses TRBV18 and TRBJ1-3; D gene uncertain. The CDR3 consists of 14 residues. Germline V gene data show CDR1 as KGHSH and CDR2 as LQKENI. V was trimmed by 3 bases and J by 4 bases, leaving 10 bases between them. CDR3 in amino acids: CASSPDGGGNTIYF. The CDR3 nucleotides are TGTGCCAGCTCACCTGATGGCGGGGGAAACACCATATATTTT.

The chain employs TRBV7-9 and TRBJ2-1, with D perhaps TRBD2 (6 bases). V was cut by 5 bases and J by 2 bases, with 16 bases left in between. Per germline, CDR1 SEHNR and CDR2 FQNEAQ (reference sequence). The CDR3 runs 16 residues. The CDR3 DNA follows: TGTGCCAGCAGCACCCATCTAGCGAGCACCTACAATGAGCAGTTCTTC. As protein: CASSTHLASTYNEQFF.

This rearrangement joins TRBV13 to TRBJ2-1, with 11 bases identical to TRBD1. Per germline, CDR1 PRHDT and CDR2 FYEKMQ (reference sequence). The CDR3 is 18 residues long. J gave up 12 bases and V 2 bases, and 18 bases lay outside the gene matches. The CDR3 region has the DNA TGTGCCAGCAGCTTACTCGCTGGTGGACAGGGGGCCACCTTGGGGCAGTTCTTC. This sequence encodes CASSLLAGGQGATLGQFF.

The CDR3 DNA reads as TGTGCCAGCAGCGTAGGAGGGGGCTGGGTCAATGAGCAGTTCTTC. This translates into CASSVGGGWVNEQFF. V gene TRBV9 combines with J gene TRBJ2-1; 7 bases align to TRBD1. Looked up from germline, CDR1 is SGDLS and CDR2 is YYNGEE. The CDR3 consists of 15 residues. V was pared by 0 bases and J by 6 bases, with 6 bases of the junction left unmatched.

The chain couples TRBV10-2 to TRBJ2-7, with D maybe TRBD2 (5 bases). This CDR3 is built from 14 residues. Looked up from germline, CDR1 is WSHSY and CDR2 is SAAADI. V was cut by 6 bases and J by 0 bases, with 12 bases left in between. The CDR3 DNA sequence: TGCGCCAGCAGAGACTCTAGCAGCTCCTACGAGCAGTACTTC. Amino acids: CASRDSSSSYEQYF.

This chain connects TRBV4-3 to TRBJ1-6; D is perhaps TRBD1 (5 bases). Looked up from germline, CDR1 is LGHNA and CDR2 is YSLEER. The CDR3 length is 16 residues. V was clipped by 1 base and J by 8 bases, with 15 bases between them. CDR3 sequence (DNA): TGCGCCAGCAGCCAAGTTCGACAGTCCTCTGATTCACCCCTCCACTTT. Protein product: CASSQVRQSSDSPLHF.

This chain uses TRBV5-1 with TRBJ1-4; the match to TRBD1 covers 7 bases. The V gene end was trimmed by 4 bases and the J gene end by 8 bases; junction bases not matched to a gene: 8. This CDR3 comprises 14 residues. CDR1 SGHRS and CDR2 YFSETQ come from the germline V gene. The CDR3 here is CASSPQGNSEKLFF. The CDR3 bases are TGCGCCAGCAGCCCACAGGGGAATAGCGAAAAACTGTTTTTT.

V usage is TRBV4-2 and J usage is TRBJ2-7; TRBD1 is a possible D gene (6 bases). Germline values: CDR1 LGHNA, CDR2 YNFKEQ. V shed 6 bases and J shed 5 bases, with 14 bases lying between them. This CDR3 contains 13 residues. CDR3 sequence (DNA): TGTGCCAGCAGGCCTACAGGGTTCGACGAGCAGTACTTC. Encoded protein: CASRPTGFDEQYF.

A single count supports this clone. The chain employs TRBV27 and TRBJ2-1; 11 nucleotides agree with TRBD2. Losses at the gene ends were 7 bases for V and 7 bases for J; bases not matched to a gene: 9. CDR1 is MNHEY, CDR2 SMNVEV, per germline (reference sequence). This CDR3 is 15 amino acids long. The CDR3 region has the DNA TGTGCCAGCACTCCCCAACTAGCGGGGGTTAATGAGCAGTTCTTC. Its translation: CASTPQLAGVNEQFF.

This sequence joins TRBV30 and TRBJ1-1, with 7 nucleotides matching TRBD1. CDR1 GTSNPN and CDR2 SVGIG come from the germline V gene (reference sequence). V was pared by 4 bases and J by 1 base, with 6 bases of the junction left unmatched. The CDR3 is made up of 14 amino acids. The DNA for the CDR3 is TGTGCCTGGACTCCTGGGACAGAGAACACTGAAGCTTTCTTT. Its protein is CAWTPGTENTEAFF. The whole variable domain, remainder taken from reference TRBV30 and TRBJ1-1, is SQTIHQWPATLVQPVGSPLSLECTVEGTSNPNLYWYRQAAGRGLQLLFYSVGIGQISSEVPQNLSASRPQDRQFILSSKKLLLSDSGFYLCAWTPGTENTEAFFGQGTRLTVV.

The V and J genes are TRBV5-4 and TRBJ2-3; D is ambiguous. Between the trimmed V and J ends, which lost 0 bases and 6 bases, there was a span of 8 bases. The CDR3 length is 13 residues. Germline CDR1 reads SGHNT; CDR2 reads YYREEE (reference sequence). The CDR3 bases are TGTGCCAGCAGCTTGGTTCTACAGGATACGCAGTATTTT. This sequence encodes CASSLVLQDTQYF.

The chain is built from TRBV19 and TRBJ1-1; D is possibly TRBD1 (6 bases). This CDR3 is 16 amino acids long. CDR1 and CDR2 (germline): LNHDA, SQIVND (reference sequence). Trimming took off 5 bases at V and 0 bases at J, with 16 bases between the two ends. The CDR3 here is CASSPNPTGMNTEAFF. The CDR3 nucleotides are TGTGCCAGTAGTCCCAACCCGACAGGAATGAACACTGAAGCTTTCTTT. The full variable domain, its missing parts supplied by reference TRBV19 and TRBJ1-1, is DGGITQSPKYLFRKEGQNVTLSCEQNLNHDAMYWYRQDPGQGLRLIYYSQIVNDFQKGDIAEGYSVSREKKESFPLTVTSAQKNPTAFYLCASSPNPTGMNTEAFFGQGTRLTVV.

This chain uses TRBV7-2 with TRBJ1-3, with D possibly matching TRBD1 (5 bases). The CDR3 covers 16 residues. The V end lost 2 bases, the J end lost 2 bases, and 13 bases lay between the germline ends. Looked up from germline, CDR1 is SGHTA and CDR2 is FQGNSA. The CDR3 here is CASSLWGEGTGNTIYF. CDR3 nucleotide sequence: TGTGCCAGCAGCTTATGGGGGGAGGGGACTGGAAACACCATATATTTT.

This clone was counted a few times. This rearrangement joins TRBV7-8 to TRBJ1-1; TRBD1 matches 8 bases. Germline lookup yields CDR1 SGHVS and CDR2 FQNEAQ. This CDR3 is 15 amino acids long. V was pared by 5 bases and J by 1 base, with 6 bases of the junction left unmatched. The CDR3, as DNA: TGTGCCAGCAGCCGCCCTGGGACAGGGAACACTGAAGCTTTCTTT. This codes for CASSRPGTGNTEAFF.

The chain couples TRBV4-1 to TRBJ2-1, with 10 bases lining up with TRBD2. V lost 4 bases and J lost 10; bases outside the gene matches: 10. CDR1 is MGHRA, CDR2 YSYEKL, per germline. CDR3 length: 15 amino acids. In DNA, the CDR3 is TGCGCCAGCAGCCCAGTAGCGGGGGGCCGCGGCGAGCAGTTCTTC. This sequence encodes CASSPVAGGRGEQFF.

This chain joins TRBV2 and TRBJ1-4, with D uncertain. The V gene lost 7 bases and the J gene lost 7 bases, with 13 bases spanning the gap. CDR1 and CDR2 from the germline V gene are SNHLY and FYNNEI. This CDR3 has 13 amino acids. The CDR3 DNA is TGTGCCAGCATGAGGGAAGAGGGTGAAAAACTGTTTTTT. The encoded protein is CASMREEGEKLFF.

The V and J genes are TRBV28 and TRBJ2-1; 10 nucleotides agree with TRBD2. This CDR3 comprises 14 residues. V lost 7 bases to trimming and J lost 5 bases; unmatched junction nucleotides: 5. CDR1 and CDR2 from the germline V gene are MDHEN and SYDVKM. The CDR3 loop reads CASTQLAGHNEQFF. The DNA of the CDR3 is TGTGCCAGCACCCAACTAGCGGGGCACAATGAGCAGTTCTTC.

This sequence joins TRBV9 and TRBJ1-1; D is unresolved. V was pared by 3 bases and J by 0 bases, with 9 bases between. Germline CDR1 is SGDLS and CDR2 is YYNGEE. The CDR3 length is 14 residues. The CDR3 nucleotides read TGTGCCAGCAGCGATACGGGGATGAACACTGAAGCTTTCTTT. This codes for CASSDTGMNTEAFF.

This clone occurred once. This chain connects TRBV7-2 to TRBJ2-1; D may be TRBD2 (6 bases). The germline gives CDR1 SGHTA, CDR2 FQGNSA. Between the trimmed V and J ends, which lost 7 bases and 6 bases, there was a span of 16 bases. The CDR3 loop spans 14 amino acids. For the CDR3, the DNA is TGTGCCAGCAAGTGGGGCGGGGAGGTCAATGAGCAGTTCTTC. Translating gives CASKWGGEVNEQFF.